This TCR beta chain comes out of a study of identical twins. Study outcomes and limitations: Sequences that were beta out-of-frame showed weaker excess twin sharing. There was an excess of low generation probability in the out-of-frame alpha sequences that twins shared.

TCRdb reprocessed the 5' RACE reads with MiXCR, giving one entry per CDR3 protein. The sample yields fewer than 900,000 distinct CDR3 sequences, 20% to 25% seen once. Trimming removed 7 bases at V and 5 bases at J, with 15 bases between. The CDR3 covers 12 residues. CDR1 is DFQATT and CDR2 is SNEGSKA in the germline V gene (reference sequence). This clonotype has a handful of counts. Its antigen is unknown. Separately, the same data were catalogued under a study of T cells expressing NK-cell markers. This second report adds: In several experiments, an anti-gamma-delta TCR antibody restricted sorting to alpha-beta TCR T cells. These clonotypes also led the CD3+CD56-NKG2C+ fraction in a handful of donors.

The chain couples TRBV20-1 to TRBJ2-7; D unclear. Sequenced material: PBMCs. The clonotype originates from a woman aged 18-35 years in good health. CDR3 protein: CSVGRGFNEQYF. The DNA of the CDR3 is TGCAGTGTCGGCCGTGGATTCAACGAGCAGTACTTC.